This is a list of T cell receptor beta chains from one sample in a study of T cell repertoires in cytomegalovirus infection. The antigens these receptors bind are not known. TCRdb re-derived calls from the reads in MiXCR, one entry per CDR3 protein. The sample consists of roughly 500,000 distinct CDR3 sequences, 30% to 40% of them appearing once. Here the sequenced sample was cultured PBMCs, taken from culture after CMV antigen stimulation. Receptors were obtained from a human donor in good health (CMV status not recorded). Some clones in this sample may be carry-over from other donors' samples. CDR3s include the opening cysteine and the closing phenylalanine or tryptophan. D genes are given only for firm matches. Rows give clone size only sometimes, using once, few, many, or a class for an expanded clone.

cdr3_aa | cdr3_nt | clone_size | j_call | v_call | d_call
CASSQETGGPSSTDTQYF | TGTGCCAGCAGTCAAGAAACAGGGGGCCCCTCGAGCACAGATACGCAGTATTTT | - | TRBJ2-3 | TRBV6-2/TRBV6-3 | TRBD1
CASSLTRGGTGGNTIYF | TGTGCCAGCAGCTTAACGAGGGGGGGGACTGGTGGAAACACCATATATTTT | many | TRBJ1-3 | TRBV7-2 | -
CASSFLVSSYNEQFF | TGTGCCAGCAGCTTCCTGGTGAGCTCCTACAATGAGCAGTTCTTC | - | TRBJ2-1 | TRBV7-2 | -
CASSIRPSGANNEQFF | TGTGCCAGCAGCATCCGTCCTAGCGGGGCTAACAATGAGCAGTTCTTC | - | TRBJ2-1 | TRBV7-3 | TRBD2
CASSYSDSVAYEQYF | TGTGCCAGCAGTTACTCGGACAGCGTTGCCTACGAGCAGTACTTC | few | TRBJ2-7 | TRBV6-2/TRBV6-3 | -
CATSDPTLGQETQYF | TGTGCCACCAGTGATCCGACTCTCGGGCAAGAGACCCAGTACTTC | - | TRBJ2-5 | TRBV24-1 | -
CASSFQAGGPDEQYF | TGTGCCAGCAGCTTTCAAGCGGGAGGGCCGGACGAGCAGTACTTC | few | TRBJ2-7 | TRBV7-6 | TRBD2
CASSYGFLAGEADTQYF | TGTGCCAGCAGTTATGGTTTTCTAGCGGGAGAAGCAGATACGCAGTATTTT | - | TRBJ2-3 | TRBV6-2/TRBV6-3 | TRBD2
CSVEGLADETQYF | TGCAGCGTTGAAGGTCTAGCCGACGAGACCCAGTACTTC | - | TRBJ2-5 | TRBV29-1 | -
CASSLVSGVNTGELFF | TGTGCCAGCAGCTTAGTCAGCGGGGTGAACACCGGGGAGCTGTTTTTT | - | TRBJ2-2 | TRBV11-2 | TRBD2
CASSPETWTQYF | TGTGCCAGCAGCCCTGAGACGTGGACCCAGTACTTC | few | TRBJ2-5 | TRBV7-6 | -
CASSLDARVTYEQYF | TGTGCCAGCAGTTTAGACGCCAGGGTGACTTACGAGCAGTACTTC | - | TRBJ2-7 | TRBV28 | -
CASSLRRGGGDAEQFF | TGTGCCAGCAGCTTACGGAGGGGGGGGGGTGACGCTGAGCAGTTCTTC | - | TRBJ2-1 | TRBV7-3 | -
CSTRGYNEQFF | TGCAGCACGCGGGGTTACAATGAGCAGTTCTTC | once | TRBJ2-1 | TRBV29-1 | -
CASSYRDGTGSYNSPLHF | TGTGCCAGCAGTTACCGCGATGGGACAGGCTCCTATAATTCACCCCTCCACTTT | few | TRBJ1-6 | TRBV6-5 | TRBD1
CSAPRTGFKETQYF | TGCAGTGCTCCCAGGACAGGGTTTAAAGAGACCCAGTACTTC | few | TRBJ2-5 | TRBV20-1 | TRBD1